This passage covers 30 T cell receptor beta chains from one sample sequenced in a study of T cells after posttransplantation cyclophosphamide. Methotrexate plus calcineurin inhibitor accompanied controls' myeloablative marrow transplants; sampling was 1 year later. TCRdb keeps only in-frame clones here, not all; method: immunoSEQ multiplex PCR. Of 20,000 to 25,000 clones in the sample, over 75% were seen once. Sequencing was performed on PBMCs, taken 350 to 400 days after allogeneic stem cell transplant with calcineurin inhibitor and methotrexate. Receptor source: a female patient younger than 45 who received an allogeneic stem cell transplant from an unrelated donor, was CMV-positive, and had acute and chronic GVHD. Some T cells may be graft donor cells.

The chain uses TRBV5-1 and TRBJ1-2, with a possible D match to TRBD1 (5 bases). V gave up 2 bases and J gave up 4 bases, with 9 bases separating them. Germline CDR1 reads SGHRS; CDR2 reads YFSETQ. The CDR3 extends over 13 amino acids. The DNA of the CDR3 is TGCGCCAGCAGCTTAGGGGCAGGCTATGGCTACACCTTC. Translation: CASSLGAGYGYTF.

V and J are TRBV6-5 and TRBJ2-1; 8 nucleotides align to TRBD1. This CDR3 spans 13 amino acids. Per germline, CDR1 MNHEY and CDR2 SVGAGI. After removal of 5 bases from V and 16 bases from J, the junction contained 13 bases not matched to a gene. The CDR3: CASSGGQAQAQFF. CDR3 nucleotides: TGTGCCAGCAGTGGGGGACAGGCCCAGGCTCAATTCTTC.

J is TRBJ1-1 and V is TRBV6-5, with a possible D match to TRBD1 (6 bases). The V end lost 4 bases, the J end lost 4 bases, and 16 bases lay between the germline ends. Per germline, CDR1 MNHEY and CDR2 SVGAGI. CDR3 length equals 15 residues. CDR3 amino acids: CASSSLKGGSTEAFF. The CDR3 DNA sequence: TGTGCCAGCAGTTCCCTTAAGGGGGGGAGCACTGAAGCTTTCTTT.

Only one count was recorded for this clone. V usage is TRBV29-1 and J usage is TRBJ2-5; TRBD2 might be the D (5 bases). Per the germline V gene, CDR1 is SQVTM and CDR2 is ANQGSEA. The CDR3 spans 13 residues. The CDR3 spells CGSKTGDGETQYF. Here the CDR3 DNA reads TGCGGGAGCAAGACCGGGGATGGGGAGACCCAGTACTTC.

V is TRBV9 and J is TRBJ2-7; D may be TRBD1 (5 bases). The CDR3 extends over 13 amino acids. Between the trimmed V and J ends, which lost 7 bases and 1 base, there was a span of 12 bases. CDR1 is SGDLS and CDR2 is YYNGEE in the germline V gene. Here the CDR3 DNA reads TGTGCCAGCGGTTCAGGACATTCCTACGAGCAGTACTTC. It is translated as CASGSGHSYEQYF. The full variable domain, its missing parts supplied by reference TRBV9 and TRBJ2-7, is DSGVTQTPKHLITATGQRVTLRCSPRSGDLSVYWYQQSLDQGLQFLIQYYNGEERAKGNILERFSAQQFPDLHSELNLSSLELGDSALYFCASGSGHSYEQYFGPGTRLTVT.

The chain combines TRBV6-4 with TRBJ2-6; D is unclear. CDR1 is MRHNA and CDR2 is SNTAGT in the germline V gene. The CDR3 extends over 16 amino acids. Trimming shortened V by 0 bases and J by 0 bases, and 6 bases separated the two germline ends. DNA for the CDR3: TGTGCCAGCAGTGACTCCCCCGGCTCTGGGGCCAACGTCCTGACTTTC. This gives the protein CASSDSPGSGANVLTF.

This clone was recorded once. The chain joins TRBV7-3 to TRBJ2-5; TRBD2 might be the D (5 bases). The ends were cut back, 4 bases at V and 3 bases at J, with 15 bases in the middle. In germline, CDR1 is SGHTA, CDR2 FQGTGA. There are 15 residues in the CDR3. CDR3 sequence: CASSSRPGSEETQYF. In DNA, the CDR3 is TGTGCCAGCAGCTCTCGACCGGGGTCGGAAGAGACCCAGTACTTC.

The rearrangement links TRBV6-1 to TRBJ1-2; D perhaps matches TRBD1 (5 bases). The V end was cut by 8 bases, the J end by 6 bases, with 19 bases between. Germline CDR1 MNHNS, CDR2 SASEGT. This CDR3 spans 14 amino acids. CDR3 residues: CASGPRGGQHGYTF. The CDR3 coding sequence is TGTGCCAGCGGCCCCCGGGGGGGTCAGCATGGCTACACCTTC.

The J gene is TRBJ2-1, the V gene TRBV6-5; tentative D call: TRBD1 (5 bases). The length of the CDR3 is 16 residues. From germline, CDR1 is MNHEY and CDR2 SVGAGI. V lost 2 bases and J lost 0, with 11 bases in between. The CDR3 DNA sequence: TGTGCCAGCAGTTACGGGGCGGCCAACTCCTACAATGAGCAGTTCTTC. Translating gives CASSYGAANSYNEQFF.

This chain connects TRBV5-1 to TRBJ2-3; possible D gene TRBD1, 6 bases. Germline V gives CDR1 SGHRS, CDR2 YFSETQ. The CDR3 extends over 13 amino acids. V was clipped by 8 bases and J by 2 bases, with 12 bases between them. CDR3 nucleotide sequence: TGCGCCAGTAACCGGGACAACACAGATACGCAGTATTTT. Its protein is CASNRDNTDTQYF.

The rearrangement uses TRBV28 and TRBJ1-4; unclear D gene. The V gene lost 6 bases and the J gene lost 0 bases, with 11 bases spanning the gap. CDR3 size: 15 residues. CDR1 MDHEN and CDR2 SYDVKM come from the germline V gene. CDR3 nucleotide sequence: TGTGCCAGCAGAGTAGAGGGTGCAACTAATGAAAAACTGTTTTTT. Translating gives CASRVEGATNEKLFF. The whole variable domain, filled in from reference TRBV28 and TRBJ1-4, reads DVKVTQSSRYLVKRTGEKVFLECVQDMDHENMFWYRQDPGLGLRLIYFSYDVKMKEKGDIPEGYSVSREKKERFSLILESASTNQTSMYLCASRVEGATNEKLFFGSGTQLSVL.

The rearrangement links TRBV10-1 to TRBJ1-2; 7 bases map to TRBD1. With 2 bases clipped from V and 8 bases from J, the junction kept 8 bases outside the gene matches. This CDR3 has 14 residues. The germline V gene encodes CDR1 WNHNN and CDR2 SYGVQD (reference sequence). CDR3 in DNA: TGCGCCAGCAGTGAGAGTCGGACAGGCTGGGGCTACACCTTC. Amino acid sequence: CASSESRTGWGYTF.

The chain joins TRBV5-4 to TRBJ2-1, with 15 bases matching TRBD2. Germline trimming cut 4 bases from V and 12 bases from J; bases unmatched to any gene: 14. Germline V gives CDR1 SGHNT, CDR2 YYREEE (reference sequence). The CDR3 length is 17 residues. CDR3 amino acids: CASSPGTSGRLDFGQFF. The CDR3 DNA reads as TGTGCCAGCAGCCCCGGGACTAGCGGGAGGTTAGATTTTGGGCAGTTCTTC.

The chain carries TRBV2 and TRBJ1-3; unclear D gene. Germline V gives CDR1 SNHLY, CDR2 FYNNEI. The CDR3 extends over 15 amino acids. V was cut by 4 bases and J by 0 bases, with 10 bases left in between. CDR3 nucleotides: TGTGCCAGCAGTGCGAGGGTCCTCTCTGGAAACACCATATATTTT. It yields the protein CASSARVLSGNTIYF.

The chain employs TRBV5-4 and TRBJ2-1, with 8 nucleotides matching TRBD2. This CDR3 is built from 15 residues. The V gene's germline CDR1 is SGHNT and CDR2 YYREEE (reference sequence). V lost 4 bases to trimming and J lost 0 bases; unmatched junction nucleotides: 3. DNA for the CDR3: TGTGCCAGCAGCGCCGGGACTAGCTCCTACAATGAGCAGTTCTTC. It encodes CASSAGTSSYNEQFF.

The chain carries TRBV11-2 and TRBJ2-1; D gene uncertain. V gave up 2 bases and J gave up 3 bases, with 8 bases separating them. The V gene's germline CDR1 is SGHAT and CDR2 FQNNGV. The CDR3 has 14 residues. The CDR3 spells CASSLNSGYNEQFF. The CDR3 DNA is TGTGCCAGCAGCTTAAATTCGGGCTACAATGAGCAGTTCTTC.

This clone was seen once. This chain uses TRBV19 with TRBJ2-1; D is unresolved. This CDR3 has 13 amino acids. V was cut by 5 bases and J by 0 bases, with 5 bases left in between. The germline V gene encodes CDR1 LNHDA and CDR2 SQIVND (reference sequence). CDR3 protein: CASSSVSYNEQFF. The DNA of the CDR3 is TGTGCCAGTAGTTCGGTCTCCTACAATGAGCAGTTCTTC.

DNA of the CDR3: TGTGCCAGCATGTCTAGGGGGGGTACGCAGTATTTT. Translating gives CASMSRGGTQYF. The chain uses TRBV6-5 and TRBJ2-3, with D maybe TRBD2 (7 bases). Germline V gene data show CDR1 as MNHEY and CDR2 as SVGAGI. The CDR3 spans 12 residues. Between the trimmed V and J ends, which lost 7 bases and 8 bases, there was a span of 13 bases.

This clone was found a few times. J is TRBJ2-3 and V is TRBV4-3, with D possibly matching TRBD2 (5 bases). The CDR3 sequence is 14 residues long. Looked up from germline, CDR1 is LGHNA and CDR2 is YSLEER. V was clipped by 0 bases and J by 3 bases, with 7 bases between them. The CDR3 region is CASSQEGSTDTQYF. Written as DNA, the CDR3 is TGCGCCAGCAGCCAAGAAGGGAGTACAGATACGCAGTATTTT.

DNA of the CDR3: TGCGCCAGCAGCTTGGCCTATTTGGAACAGGTTGAAAGTGGTGGCTACACCTTC. This translates into CASSLAYLEQVESGGYTF. The chain recombines TRBV5-1 with TRBJ1-2; the D gene is possibly TRBD1 (5 bases). Trimming left V 0 bases short and J 7 bases short, with 25 bases between. The germline V gene encodes CDR1 SGHRS and CDR2 YFSETQ. This CDR3 comprises 18 residues.

The CDR3 spells CASSGGDGDNEQYV. The CDR3 DNA follows: TGCGCCAGCAGCGGGGGGGACGGGGACAACGAGCAGTACGTC. The chain couples TRBV4-3 to TRBJ2-7; TRBD2 might be the D (7 bases). Trimming removed 5 bases from V and 5 bases from J, with 16 bases in between. Germline CDR1 and CDR2: LGHNA and YSLEER. This CDR3 region has 14 residues.

This sequence joins TRBV7-9 and TRBJ2-5, with 10 bases that match TRBD2. The CDR3 is 14 residues long. The V gene's germline CDR1 is SEHNR and CDR2 FQNEAQ (reference sequence). The trim removed 4 bases at V and 5 bases at J, leaving 4 bases unmatched. The DNA for the CDR3 is TGTGCCAGCAGCTGGACTAGCGGTAGGGAGACCCAGTACTTC. Translating gives CASSWTSGRETQYF.

The chain has TRBV2 and TRBJ1-1; D not resolved. From germline, CDR1 is SNHLY and CDR2 FYNNEI. CDR3 length: 13 amino acids. V was pared by 8 bases and J by 6 bases, with 16 bases between. CDR3 DNA sequence: TGTGCCAGCTTTTCGACCCGGCAGGCTGAAGCTTTCTTT. Protein: CASFSTRQAEAFF.

This clone appeared a few times. V gene TRBV9 combines with J gene TRBJ1-2; D uncertain. Trimming removed 5 bases from V and 6 bases from J, with 17 bases in between. Germline CDR1 and CDR2: SGDLS and YYNGEE. CDR3 length: 14 residues. The CDR3 nucleotides are TGTGCCAGCAGTAATAGCGGGCTGCCTCATGGCTACACCTTC. It encodes CASSNSGLPHGYTF.

This clone was seen once. The chain is built from TRBV6-5 and TRBJ1-4; 8 positions match TRBD1. The CDR3 is made up of 14 amino acids. J lost 6 bases, V lost 5 bases, and 5 bases had no gene match. CDR1 and CDR2 from the germline V gene are MNHEY and SVGAGI. The CDR3, as DNA: TGTGCCAGCAGTCGACAGGGGTTTTATGAAAAACTGTTTTTT. It codes for CASSRQGFYEKLFF.

The chain has TRBV6-5 and TRBJ2-2; TRBD2 aligns across 14 bases. The trim removed 6 bases at V and 6 bases at J, leaving 3 bases unmatched. CDR1 is MNHEY, CDR2 SVGAGI, per germline. This CDR3 region has 15 residues. The chain's CDR3 is CASSATSGRAGELFF. The CDR3 DNA sequence: TGTGCCAGCAGCGCGACTAGCGGGAGGGCCGGGGAGCTGTTTTTT.

The chain carries TRBV30 and TRBJ2-1; 8 nucleotides match TRBD1. The CDR3 has 15 amino acids. Trimming cost V 3 bases and J 3 bases; bases outside gene matches: 7. Germline V gene data show CDR1 as GTSNPN and CDR2 as SVGIG (reference sequence). The CDR3 nucleotides are TGTGCCTGGAGCATGCCCGGGACAGGCTACAATGAGCAGTTCTTC. This codes for CAWSMPGTGYNEQFF. The full variable domain, its missing parts supplied by reference TRBV30 and TRBJ2-1, is SQTIHQWPATLVQPVGSPLSLECTVEGTSNPNLYWYRQAAGRGLQLLFYSVGIGQISSEVPQNLSASRPQDRQFILSSKKLLLSDSGFYLCAWSMPGTGYNEQFFGPGTRLTVL.

The chain is built from TRBV9 and TRBJ1-3; 7 bases fit TRBD1. Trimming cost V 4 bases and J 1 base; bases outside gene matches: 14. Germline CDR1 reads SGDLS; CDR2 reads YYNGEE. The CDR3 totals 18 residues. CDR3 in amino acids: CASSPRQGYTPSGNTIYF. The CDR3 DNA follows: TGTGCCAGCAGCCCCAGACAGGGTTATACCCCATCTGGAAACACCATATATTTT. Using reference TRBV9 and TRBJ1-3 for the parts outside the CDR3, the full variable domain is DSGVTQTPKHLITATGQRVTLRCSPRSGDLSVYWYQQSLDQGLQFLIQYYNGEERAKGNILERFSAQQFPDLHSELNLSSLELGDSALYFCASSPRQGYTPSGNTIYFGEGSWLTVV.

The rearrangement joins TRBV14 to TRBJ1-6; D may be TRBD1 (6 bases). CDR1 SGHDN and CDR2 FVKESK come from the germline V gene. Trimming removed 1 base from V and 10 bases from J, with 14 bases in between. This CDR3 has 15 amino acids. CDR3 amino acids: CASSQVARGESPLHF. DNA of the CDR3: TGTGCCAGCAGCCAAGTGGCCAGGGGAGAATCACCCCTCCACTTT.

The V call is TRBV14, the J call TRBJ1-1; 8 bases are a match to TRBD1. This CDR3 contains 15 residues. Germline trimming cut 3 bases from V and 2 bases from J; bases unmatched to any gene: 5. Germline CDR1 reads SGHDN; CDR2 reads FVKESK. The CDR3 here is CASSHPDRANTEAFF. The CDR3 DNA reads as TGTGCCAGCAGCCACCCGGACAGGGCAAACACTGAAGCTTTCTTT.